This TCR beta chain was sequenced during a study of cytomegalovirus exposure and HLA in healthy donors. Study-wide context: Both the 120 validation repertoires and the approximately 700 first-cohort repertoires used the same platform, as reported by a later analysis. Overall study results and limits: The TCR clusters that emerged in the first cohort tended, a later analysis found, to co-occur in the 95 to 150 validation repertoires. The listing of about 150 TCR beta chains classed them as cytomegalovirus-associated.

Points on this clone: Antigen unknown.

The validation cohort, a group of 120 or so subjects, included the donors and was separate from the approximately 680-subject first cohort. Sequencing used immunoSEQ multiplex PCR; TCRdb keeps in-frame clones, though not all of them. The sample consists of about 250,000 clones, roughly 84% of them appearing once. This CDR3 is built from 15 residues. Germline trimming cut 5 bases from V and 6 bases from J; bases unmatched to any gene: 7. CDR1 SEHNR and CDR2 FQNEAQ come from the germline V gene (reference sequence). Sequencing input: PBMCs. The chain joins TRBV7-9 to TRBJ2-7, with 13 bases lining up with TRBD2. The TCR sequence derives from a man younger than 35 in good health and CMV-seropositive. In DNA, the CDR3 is TGTGCCAGCAGCGCCGGACTAGCGGGAGCGGTCGAGCAGTACTTC. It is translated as CASSAGLAGAVEQYF.